One T cell receptor (beta chain) is described in this entry. The antigen is unknown. Other DNA sequences of this sample code for an identical CDR3. Genomic DNA belonging to each subset was distributed in equal measure over several immunoSEQ plates. Clones were sequenced by immunoSEQ multiplex PCR, and TCRdb holds only the in-frame ones, with some missing. This table holds 1.5 million to 2.5 million clones, about 94% found once. This specimen belongs to a study of shared clonotypes between healthy human individuals. CD45RO-negative, CCR7-positively selected cells formed the naive CD8 fraction, excluding terminally differentiated effector memory CD45RA+ cells. Overall study findings and caveats: It was observed that 5% to 6.5% of naive CD4 clonotypes were shared across a few donors.

The CDR3 length is 14 residues. Trimming cost V 3 bases and J 0 bases, with 9 bases left between them. CDR1 is LNHDA and CDR2 is SQIVND in the germline V gene (reference sequence). This receptor was taken from a man between 18 and 35 years old in good health. The chain is built from TRBV19 and TRBJ2-7; D is perhaps TRBD2 (6 bases). The sequencing input was naive CD8+ T cells sorted from blood. CDR3 amino acids: CASSIGGSSYEQYF. The CDR3 coding sequence is TGTGCCAGTAGTATTGGAGGGAGCTCCTACGAGCAGTACTTC.